What follows are 8 T cell receptor beta chains derived from one specimen sequenced in a study of T cell responses to AZD1222 COVID-19 vaccine (dated by TCRdb to the early 2020s). Receptor amplification or capture employed the immunoSEQ multiplex PCR assay. The table was pulled from immuneACCESS by TCRdb, which kept in-frame rearrangements only. Such tables lose some clones; where checked, under half of the loss comes from unresolved V genes, and the rest has no known cause. This sample lists around 260,000 clones; over 85% were detected once. The top ten constitute 0.55% of the sample. According to the study, the label for this sample's time point signals: baseline before first vaccination. The sample was peripheral blood, taken on day 0 of AZD1222 vaccination. These receptors all come from an adult in good health.

The CDR3 nucleotides read TGTGCCAGCAGCTTGTCGGGGAATCCCCTCTACGAGCAGTACTTC. Protein product: CASSLSGNPLYEQYF. The genes are TRBV5-5 and TRBJ2-7; the D gene is possibly TRBD2 (5 bases). This CDR3 contains 15 residues. The V gene's germline CDR1 is SGHKS and CDR2 YYEKEE (reference sequence). V was pared by 1 base and J by 3 bases, with 14 bases between.

The V call is TRBV2, the J call TRBJ2-3, with 9 bases aligning to TRBD1. Germline V gives CDR1 SNHLY, CDR2 FYNNEI. V gave up 5 bases and J gave up 3 bases; unmatched junction bases: 6. This CDR3 is 15 amino acids long. The CDR3 region has the DNA TGTGCCAGCAGTTCGGACAGGGGCGGGACAGATACGCAGTATTTT. Amino acid sequence: CASSSDRGGTDTQYF.

The count of this clone is one. The chain couples TRBV10-2 to TRBJ1-2, with D perhaps TRBD1 (5 bases). Trimming took 4 bases from V and 4 from J, leaving 10 bases between them. The CDR3 is 13 residues long. CDR1 and CDR2 from the germline V gene are WSHSY and SAAADI. This CDR3 reads CASSAQDIYGYTF. CDR3 DNA: TGCGCCAGCAGTGCCCAGGACATCTATGGCTACACCTTC.

This clone showed up just once. V usage is TRBV2 and J usage is TRBJ1-2; 8 positions match TRBD1. The length of the CDR3 is 15 residues. Germline V CDR1 and CDR2: SNHLY, FYNNEI. V was pared by 2 bases and J by 4 bases, with 6 bases of the junction left unmatched. CDR3: CASSERQGASYGYTF. The DNA of the CDR3 is TGTGCCAGCAGTGAACGGCAGGGGGCATCCTATGGCTACACCTTC.

The V call is TRBV28, the J call TRBJ2-7; D not certain. V was trimmed by 6 bases and J by 2 bases, leaving 14 bases between them. This CDR3 is built from 14 residues. The germline CDR1 and CDR2 sequences are MDHEN and SYDVKM. CDR3 amino acids: CASRPDGSPYEQYF. The CDR3 coding sequence is TGTGCCAGCAGGCCAGACGGCTCTCCCTACGAGCAGTACTTC. Full variable domain (outside the CDR3, taken from reference TRBV28 and TRBJ2-7): DVKVTQSSRYLVKRTGEKVFLECVQDMDHENMFWYRQDPGLGLRLIYFSYDVKMKEKGDIPEGYSVSREKKERFSLILESASTNQTSMYLCASRPDGSPYEQYFGPGTRLTVT.

This chain links TRBV7-2 with TRBJ1-1; D is unclear. CDR3 length: 14 residues. Germline-derived CDR1 and CDR2 are SGHTA and FQGNSA. Trimming removed 2 bases from V and 2 bases from J, with 9 bases in between. The CDR3 DNA sequence: TGTGCCAGCAGCTTACCGTCCCACAACACTGAAGCTTTCTTT. It encodes CASSLPSHNTEAFF.

The rearrangement joins TRBV19 to TRBJ1-2; D is perhaps TRBD1 (5 bases). The germline gives CDR1 LNHDA, CDR2 SQIVND (reference sequence). V was cut by 7 bases and J by 5 bases, with 17 bases left in between. This CDR3 has 14 residues. The CDR3 region is CASMGQARVYGYTF. CDR3 bases: TGTGCCAGTATGGGGCAGGCCAGGGTATATGGCTACACCTTC.

The chain carries TRBV2 and TRBJ1-4; D perhaps matches TRBD1 (5 bases). This CDR3 has 15 amino acids. V dropped 8 bases and J dropped 5 bases, with 18 bases sitting between them. The germline CDR1 and CDR2 sequences are SNHLY and FYNNEI. The CDR3 DNA sequence: TGTGCCAGCGATCAGGCGGGGCAACAAAATGAAAAACTGTTTTTT. Translation: CASDQAGQQNEKLFF.